A selection of T cell receptor beta chains follows, all from one sample in a study of cytomegalovirus exposure and HLA in healthy donors. TCRdb's table, derived via immunoSEQ multiplex PCR, lists solely in-frame clones and lacks some. Found here are 95,000 to 150,000 clones, approximately 65% of them singletons; the top ten hold 1.5% to 1.9%. Sequencing was carried out using PBMCs. These receptors were taken from a man aged 18 to 30 in good health and CMV-seronegative. CDR3s include the opening cysteine and the closing phenylalanine or tryptophan. D genes are given only for firm matches. For some rows the clone size is stated as once, few or many, or as a class when expanded; others skip it.

clone size,V gene,J gene,D gene,CDR3 length,CDR3 protein,CDR3 DNA
-,TRBV30,TRBJ2-7,TRBD1,13,CAWSVQGPYEQYF,TGTGCCTGGAGTGTACAGGGGCCCTACGAGCAGTACTTC
-,TRBV30,TRBJ1-2,-,14,CAWSVTPSNYGYPF,TGTGCCTGGAGTGTAACCCCGTCTAACTATGGCTACCCCTTC
few,TRBV5-6,TRBJ2-2,TRBD1,14,CASSPDRGTGELFF,TGTGCCAGCAGCCCGGACAGGGGCACCGGGGAGCTGTTTTTT
few,TRBV6-1,TRBJ1-5,TRBD1,13,CASSVHRGQPQHF,TGTGCCAGCAGTGTCCACAGGGGTCAGCCCCAGCATTTT
-,TRBV27,TRBJ2-2,TRBD2,19,CASSLPSDPSGRRTGELFF,TGTGCCAGCAGTTTACCCTCGGATCCTAGCGGGAGACGCACCGGGGAGCTGTTTTTT
-,TRBV25-1,TRBJ2-7,-,14,CASKTRDLPYEQYF,TGTGCCAGCAAAACCCGAGACTTACCCTACGAGCAGTACTTC
few,TRBV6-5,TRBJ2-5,TRBD1,16,CARSYSRTGGRETQYF,TGTGCCCGCAGTTACAGCCGCACAGGGGGGAGGGAGACCCAGTACTTC
-,TRBV18,TRBJ1-1,TRBD1,16,CASSPQGTGINTEAFF,TGTGCCAGCTCACCACAAGGGACAGGGATAAACACTGAAGCTTTCTTT
-,TRBV4-3,TRBJ2-1,-,19,CASSQFGLAYSSSYNEQFF,TGCGCCAGCAGCCAATTCGGACTTGCCTACTCGAGCTCCTACAATGAGCAGTTCTTC
-,TRBV10-3,TRBJ1-5,-,17,CAISESNRENSNQPQHF,TGTGCCATCAGTGAGTCGAACAGGGAAAATAGCAATCAGCCCCAGCATTTT
few,TRBV28,TRBJ1-6,TRBD1,15,CASSLTGGWNSPLHF,TGTGCCAGCAGTCTAACAGGGGGCTGGAATTCACCCCTCCACTTT
-,TRBV5-6,TRBJ1-5,-,16,CASSLAAGISNQPQHF,TGTGCCAGCAGCTTGGCCGCAGGGATTAGCAATCAGCCCCAGCATTTT
-,TRBV11-2,TRBJ1-5,-,13,CASSIQGNQPQHF,TGTGCCAGCAGCATACAGGGCAATCAGCCCCAGCATTTT
once,TRBV27,TRBJ2-7,TRBD1,15,CASSSGQGLKYEQYF,TGTGCCAGCAGTTCAGGACAGGGCCTAAAGTACGAGCAGTACTTC
once,TRBV6-6,TRBJ1-1,-,15,CASSYSWRGHTEAFF,TGTGCCAGCAGTTACTCGTGGAGGGGACACACTGAAGCTTTCTTT
-,TRBV5-6,TRBJ2-3,TRBD2,17,CASSFLAGGFSTDTQYF,TGTGCCAGCAGCTTCCTAGCGGGAGGGTTTAGCACAGATACGCAGTATTTT
-,TRBV2,TRBJ2-7,-,13,CASSELTGNEQYF,TGTGCCAGCAGTGAACTTACAGGGAACGAGCAGTACTTC
few,TRBV19,TRBJ2-4,TRBD2,14,CASNRGGLGPIQYF,TGTGCCAGTAATCGGGGTGGACTAGGGCCGATTCAGTACTTC
once,TRBV29-1,TRBJ1-5,TRBD1,12,CSVAGQGRPQHF,TGCAGCGTAGCGGGACAGGGCAGGCCCCAGCATTTT
-,TRBV29-1,TRBJ2-7,TRBD2,13,CSVVGGDSYEQYF,TGCAGCGTTGTGGGGGGGGATTCCTACGAGCAGTACTTC
-,TRBV10-3,TRBJ1-1,TRBD1,16,CAISVSSATGGSEAFF,TGTGCCATCAGTGTGTCGAGTGCTACAGGGGGTTCGGAAGCTTTCTTT
-,TRBV6-1,TRBJ2-3,TRBD2,14,CASRGAGYTDTQYF,TGTGCCAGCAGGGGAGCGGGGTACACAGATACGCAGTATTTT